The 14 T cell receptor beta chains below come from one sample, sequenced in a study of T cells in Graves' hyperthyroidism and ophthalmopathy (dated by TCRdb to the late 2010s). Library prep was done by multiplex PCR. The reads were generated on an Illumina HiSeq 2000. Amplification of TCR beta CDR3 regions was carried out from RNA transcripts. For the first round of RT-PCR on the TCR CDR3, the HTBI primer set was used together with the Qiagen OneStep RT-PCR kit. TCRdb's own reprocessing of the public reads used fastp at Q25 and MiXCR and kept productive beta chains. Under each unique CDR3 protein, matching rows form one entry showing the most common genes and DNA. For this sample there are 750,000 to 900,000 distinct CDR3 sequences; about 38% appear just once. Approximately 10% of the sample lies in the top ten. The specimen sequenced was blood. Every receptor here comes from a man younger than 35 with Graves' hyperthyroidism.

The chain combines TRBV15 with TRBJ2-6; D possibly matches TRBD1 or TRBD2 (5 bases each). The germline V and J ends were trimmed by 3 bases and 0 bases, with 12 bases remaining between them. The length of the CDR3 is 17 residues. Per germline, CDR1 LNHNV and CDR2 YYDKDF (reference sequence). CDR3 coding DNA: TGTGCCACCAGCAGTGGGGATGGGGGCTCTGGGGCCAACGTCCTGACTTTC. It codes for CATSSGDGGSGANVLTF.

This clonotype was detected ten times or more. The V gene is TRBV2, the J gene TRBJ2-7; D is possibly TRBD1 (6 bases). Deletions cut 5 bases from V and 2 bases from J, with 10 bases between. This CDR3 is built from 13 residues. Germline V gene data show CDR1 as SNHLY and CDR2 as FYNNEI. The CDR3 spells CASSKDRAYEQYF. CDR3 nucleotide sequence: TGTGCCAGCAGTAAGGACAGAGCCTACGAGCAGTACTTC.

In this sample, this clonotype turned up a few times. The chain uses TRBV5-1 and TRBJ2-7; unclear D gene. Germline CDR1 and CDR2: SGHRS and YFSETQ. V lost 1 base, J lost 2 bases, and 10 bases lay in between. The CDR3 has 14 amino acids. The CDR3 protein is CASSLQAQTYEQYF. As DNA, the CDR3 is TGCGCCAGCAGCTTGCAGGCGCAAACCTACGAGCAGTACTTC.

In the case of this clonotype: A junction boundary mismatches the germline segment, possibly from a read error. The chain joins TRBV20-1 to TRBJ2-6, with D possibly matching TRBD1 (5 bases). The germline V gene has CDR1 DFQATT and CDR2 SNEGSKA (reference sequence). The CDR3 extends over 14 amino acids. The CDR3 bases are TGCAGTGGCTCCGACAGTTCTGGGGCCAACGTCCTGATTTTC. It specifies CSGSDSSGANVLIF.

This clonotype was counted at least ten times. V and J are TRBV12-3 or TRBV12-4 and TRBJ1-1; no reliable D call. There are 14 residues in the CDR3. Trimming took off 3 bases at V and 0 bases at J, with 8 bases between the two ends. CDR3 sequence reads: CASSFRRLNTEAFF. The CDR3 DNA sequence: TGTGCCAGCAGTTTTCGTCGCCTGAACACTGAAGCTTTCTTT.

This clonotype was seen ten or more times. V and J are TRBV25-1 and TRBJ1-1; unclear D gene. The CDR3 has 14 amino acids. Trimming removed 1 base at V and 7 bases at J, with 13 bases between. CDR1 is MGHDK and CDR2 is SYGVNS in the germline V gene. The chain's CDR3 is CASSEFFGSLEAFF. In DNA, the CDR3 is TGTGCCAGCAGTGAATTTTTCGGCAGCCTTGAAGCTTTCTTT.

A few counts support this clonotype. V is TRBV7-6 and J is TRBJ2-2; D is tentatively TRBD1 or TRBD2 (5 bases each). The CDR3 contains 16 residues. V gave up 4 bases and J gave up 6 bases, with 18 bases separating them. Germline V gene data show CDR1 as SGHVS and CDR2 as FNYEAQ. The CDR3 is CASSSTSGTPAGELFF. CDR3 coding DNA: TGTGCCAGCAGCTCCACCTCCGGGACCCCAGCCGGGGAGCTGTTTTTT. The variable domain in full, completed from reference TRBV7-6 and TRBJ2-2, reads GAGVSQSPRYKVTKRGQDVALRCDPISGHVSLYWYRQALGQGPEFLTYFNYEAQQDKSGLPNDRFSAERPEGSISTLTIQRTEQRDSAMYRCASSSTSGTPAGELFFGEGSRLTVL.

Details on this clonotype: This may come from a read error, since a much larger clone is one base off. The chain combines TRBV10-3 with TRBJ2-7; 14 nucleotides agree with TRBD2. The CDR3 sequence is 14 residues long. Unmatched junction bases numbered 5, after V lost 7 bases and J lost 6 bases. The germline V gene encodes CDR1 ENHRY and CDR2 SYGVKD. CDR3 DNA: TGTGCCATCACCGGGACTAGCGGGGGAACCGAGCAGTACTTC. Protein product: CAITGTSGGTEQYF.

This clonotype has just a few counts. DNA of the CDR3: TGTGCCAGCAGCTTAAATGAGGCGGGAGGGGGCGAGCAGTACTTC. Its protein product is CASSLNEAGGGEQYF. The genes are TRBV7-6 and TRBJ2-7, with 9 positions matching TRBD2. CDR3 length equals 15 residues. Trimming removed 2 bases from V and 6 bases from J; junction bases left unmatched: 8. The germline CDR1 and CDR2 sequences are SGHVS and FNYEAQ.

Written as DNA, the CDR3 is TGCAGCGGTGGAGGGGTCTACGAGCAGTACTTC. Its protein is CSGGGVYEQYF. This chain links TRBV29-1 with TRBJ2-7, with a possible D match to TRBD2 (6 bases). V was pared by 7 bases and J by 3 bases, with 10 bases between. CDR3 length: 11 amino acids. Germline values: CDR1 SQVTM, CDR2 ANQGSEA.

This clonotype occurred a few times. The chain is built from TRBV9 and TRBJ2-7; the D gene is possibly TRBD1 (5 bases). Germline V CDR1 and CDR2: SGDLS, YYNGEE. The CDR3 length is 15 residues. The V end lost 0 bases, the J end lost 2 bases, and 12 bases lay between the germline ends. The CDR3 DNA is TGTGCCAGCAGCGTAGGTCAGGGTGGGGCCTACGAGCAGTACTTC. Protein product: CASSVGQGGAYEQYF.

This clonotype was seen at least ten times. J is TRBJ1-1 and V is TRBV6-4; D is unclear. Trimming took off 4 bases at V and 0 bases at J, with 6 bases between the two ends. The germline gives CDR1 MRHNA, CDR2 SNTAGT. The CDR3 totals 13 residues. For the CDR3, the DNA is TGTGCCAGCAGTGTTAGCATGAACACTGAAGCTTTCTTT. Translating gives CASSVSMNTEAFF.

This clonotype was seen just once. This sequence may be a read error, since a much larger clone differs from it by one base. V and J are TRBV12-3 or TRBV12-4 and TRBJ1-2, with 9 bases matching TRBD1. The CDR3 consists of 15 residues. V gave up 9 bases and J gave up 2 bases; unmatched junction bases: 10. CDR3 amino acids: CARSQGGQGNYGYTF. The CDR3 nucleotides read TGTGCCAGAAGTCAGGGGGGACAGGGCAACTATGGCTACACCTTC.

Notes on this clonotype: A junction end diverges from the germline sequence, so it may reflect a read error. This sequence joins TRBV7-9 and TRBJ2-7; 8 bases are a match to TRBD1. The CDR3 sequence is 15 residues long. Germline assignment: CDR1 SEHNR and CDR2 FQNEAQ (reference sequence). The CDR3 bases are TGTGCCACCAGCAGTGTAGACCAGGGGGCGTACGAGCAGTACTTC. It translates to CATSSVDQGAYEQYF.